This record covers a single T cell receptor (beta chain). Its matching antigen is unknown. CDR1 and CDR2 from the germline V gene are SGHNT and YYREEE (reference sequence). The CDR3 is 14 amino acids. With 0 bases removed from V and 4 bases from J, the gap between germline ends came to 10 bases. TCRdb keeps only in-frame clones here, not all; method: immunoSEQ multiplex PCR. The sample records 2 million or so clones, 85% to 95% being singletons. The data derive from a study of shared clonotypes between healthy human individuals. In the naive CD8 group, cells lacked CD45RO and were positively selected for CCR7, so terminally differentiated effector memory CD45RA+ cells were left out. General study findings and limits: Naive subsets generally had larger estimated richness than memory subsets. Non-shared clonotypes were found to have lower generation probabilities than the clonotypes that were shared by all four of the sorted-subset donors.

The V gene is TRBV5-4, the J gene TRBJ2-5, with D possibly matching TRBD1 (5 bases). The sequencing input was naive CD8+ T cells sorted from blood. The receptor was isolated from a man aged 18 to 35 in good health. The CDR3 nucleotides read TGTGCCAGCAGCTTGGAGGTGGGGCCAGAGACCCAGTACTTC. Translation: CASSLEVGPETQYF.